The present T cell receptor beta chain was sequenced within a study of brain T cells in children with intractable seizures. The germline V gene has CDR1 SGDLS and CDR2 YYNGEE. There are 14 residues in the CDR3. V gave up 4 bases and J gave up 8 bases; unmatched junction bases: 10. Measured with immunoSEQ multiplex PCR; TCRdb has only the in-frame clones, and not every one. Of approximately 330,000 clones listed, about 94% are singletons. Time point noted: blood from clinic visit 5 months post-surgery; TSC patient then seizure free. Before surgery, patients took at least one anti-epileptic drug. The chain has TRBV9 and TRBJ1-2; 8 nucleotides agree with TRBD1. The sample consisted of peripheral blood, taken less than 6 months after surgery. The TCR originated in a boy younger than two with tuberous sclerosis and intractable seizures. CDR3 protein: CASSPGQGMGGYTF. The CDR3 coding sequence is TGTGCCAGCAGCCCTGGACAGGGAATGGGCGGCTACACCTTC.